The clone carrying this T cell receptor beta chain was recorded a few times. No antigen is known for it. This sample is drawn from a study of CD8+ T cells in alopecia areata. Study information: At a dose of 5 to 10 mg twice daily, oral tofacitinib was given to treated patients. Treated patients were scored for severity by percent of scalp affected.

V trimming: 2 bases; J trimming: 4 bases; junction bases outside the gene matches: 6. The CDR3 totals 15 residues. The germline CDR1 and CDR2 sequences are MNHEY and SVGAGI. cDNA prepared by RNA extraction and subsequent reverse transcription served as the template for sequencing. The method was immunoSEQ multiplex PCR; TCRdb's version includes in-frame clones alone and lacks a portion of them. The sample lists 90,000 to 150,000 clones, approximately 53% occurring once. The study's findings and limits: There were also resident alphabeta T cells of normal skin sequenced in scalp samples.

Treatment of the sample: oral pan-JAK inhibitor, 5-10 mg twice daily. PBMCs provided sorted CD4+ and CD8+ T cells. The rearrangement links TRBV6-5 to TRBJ2-7, with 9 bases lining up with TRBD1. The TCR comes from a human donor with alopecia areata. The sample was CD4+ T cells sorted from blood, taken at week 4, from a patient treated with tofacitinib. In nucleotides, the CDR3 is TGTGCCAGCAGTTACCTTTCGGGACAGGGATACGAGCAGTACTTC. Protein sequence: CASSYLSGQGYEQYF.